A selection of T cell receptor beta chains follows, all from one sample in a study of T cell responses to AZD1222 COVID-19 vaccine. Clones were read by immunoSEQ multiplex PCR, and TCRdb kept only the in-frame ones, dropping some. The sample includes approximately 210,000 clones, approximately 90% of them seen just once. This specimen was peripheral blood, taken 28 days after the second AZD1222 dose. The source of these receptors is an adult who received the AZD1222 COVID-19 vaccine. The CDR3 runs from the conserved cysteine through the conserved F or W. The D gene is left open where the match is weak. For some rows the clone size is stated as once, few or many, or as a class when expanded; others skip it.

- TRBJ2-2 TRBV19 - CASSKVNTGELFF TGTGCCAGTAGTAAAGTGAACACCGGGGAGCTGTTTTTT
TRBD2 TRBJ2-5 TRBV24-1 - CATSDWGLAAQETQYF TGTGCCACCAGTGATTGGGGACTAGCGGCCCAAGAGACCCAGTACTTC
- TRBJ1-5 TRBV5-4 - CASSLDGYQPQHF TGTGCCAGCAGCTTGGACGGGTATCAGCCCCAGCATTTT
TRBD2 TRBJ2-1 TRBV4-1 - CASSHRLAGMDEQFF TGCGCCAGCAGCCACCGACTAGCGGGAATGGATGAGCAGTTCTTC
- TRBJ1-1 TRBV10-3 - CAISDGTEAFF TGTGCCATCAGTGACGGCACTGAAGCTTTCTTT
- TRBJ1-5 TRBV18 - CASSTGVVGNQPQHF TGTGCCAGCTCAACAGGAGTGGTCGGCAATCAGCCCCAGCATTTT
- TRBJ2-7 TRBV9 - CASSGTGPYEQYF TGTGCCAGCAGTGGTACAGGACCCTACGAGCAGTACTTC
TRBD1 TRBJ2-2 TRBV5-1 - CASSLAGTGGSGELFF TGCGCCAGCAGCTTGGCAGGGACAGGGGGCTCCGGGGAGCTGTTTTTT
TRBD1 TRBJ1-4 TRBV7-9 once CASSLGDRELFF TGTGCCAGCAGCTTAGGGGACAGGGAACTGTTTTTT
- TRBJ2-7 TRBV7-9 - CASSYTGNEQYF TGTGCCAGCAGCTACACAGGGAACGAGCAGTACTTC
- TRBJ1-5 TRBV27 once CASSSGMDRSNQPQHF TGTGCCAGCAGTTCCGGGATGGACAGAAGCAATCAGCCCCAGCATTTT
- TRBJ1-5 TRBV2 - CASSGSGGNQPQHF TGTGCCAGCAGTGGGTCCGGGGGCAATCAGCCCCAGCATTTT
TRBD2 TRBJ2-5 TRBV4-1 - CASSQEPGTSGPPYQETQYF TGCGCCAGCAGCCAAGAGCCCGGGACTAGCGGGCCTCCCTACCAAGAGACCCAGTACTTC
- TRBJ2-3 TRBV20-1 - CRAGGGDTQYF TGCAGAGCTGGGGGTGGAGATACGCAGTATTTT
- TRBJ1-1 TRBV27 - CASSLSAGLNTEAFF TGTGCCAGCAGTTTATCGGCAGGCCTGAACACTGAAGCTTTCTTT
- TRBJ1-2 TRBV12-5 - CASGFAGYGYTF TGTGCTAGTGGTTTCGCGGGGTATGGCTACACCTTC
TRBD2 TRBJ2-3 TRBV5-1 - CASSKLAGVKLSSTDTQYF TGCGCCAGCAGCAAACTAGCGGGAGTTAAACTATCTAGCACAGATACGCAGTATTTT
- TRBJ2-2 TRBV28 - CASSMGLYTGELFF TGTGCCAGCAGTATGGGACTCTACACCGGGGAGCTGTTTTTT
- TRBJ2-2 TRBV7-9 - CASSLIAGVRSGGELFF TGTGCCAGCAGCTTGATTGCAGGGGTCCGGAGCGGCGGGGAGCTGTTTTTT
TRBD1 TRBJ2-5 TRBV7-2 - CASSTRQGRETQYF TGTGCCAGCAGCACAAGACAGGGCCGAGAGACCCAGTACTTC
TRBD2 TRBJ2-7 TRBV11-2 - CASSLGSGLADKTYEQYF TGTGCCAGCAGCTTAGGATCCGGGCTAGCGGACAAAACCTACGAGCAGTACTTC